Following are 11 T cell receptor beta chains from one sample sequenced in a study of cytomegalovirus exposure and HLA in healthy donors. Researchers ran the PCR with 60 Vbeta and 13 Jbeta primers. TCRdb keeps only in-frame clones here, not all; method: immunoSEQ multiplex PCR. The data contain more than 95,000 clones, around two thirds of them seen just once; the ten biggest clones take up 8.5% to 9.5%. The sequenced sample was PBMCs. These receptors were collected from a woman in her thirties or forties in good health and CMV-seropositive.

This clone was seen a few times. This chain uses TRBV5-1 with TRBJ1-1, with unresolved D. Germline-derived CDR1 and CDR2 are SGHRS and YFSETQ. This CDR3 comprises 15 residues. The germline V and J ends were trimmed by 1 base and 8 bases, with 18 bases remaining between them. As DNA, the CDR3 is TGCGCCAGCAGCTTGAGCGGCAGTCAGGCGTTGGAAGCTTTCTTT. Translating gives CASSLSGSQALEAFF.

The chain joins TRBV4-3 to TRBJ2-3; TRBD2 matches at 11 bases. The CDR3 consists of 20 residues. V trimming: 4 bases; J trimming: 4 bases; junction bases outside the gene matches: 19. The V gene's germline CDR1 is LGHNA and CDR2 YSLEER. CDR3 protein: CASSLKGSPKLAGVPDTQYF. As DNA, the CDR3 is TGCGCCAGCAGCCTAAAGGGCTCCCCGAAACTAGCGGGAGTTCCAGATACGCAGTATTTT.

The rearrangement uses TRBV15 and TRBJ1-1; possibly TRBD1 for D (6 bases). The CDR3 is 18 amino acids. Trimming cost V 3 bases and J 3 bases, with 23 bases left between them. Germline V gene lookup returns CDR1 LNHNV and CDR2 YYDKDF (reference sequence). The chain's CDR3 is CATSRGTGIFAADTEAFF. CDR3 nucleotide sequence: TGTGCCACCAGCAGGGGAACAGGGATCTTCGCGGCAGACACTGAAGCTTTCTTT. Full variable domain (missing parts from reference TRBV15 and TRBJ1-1): DAMVIQNPRYQVTQFGKPVTLSCSQTLNHNVMYWYQQKSSQAPKLLFHYYDKDFNNEADTPDNFQSRRPNTSFCFLDIRSPGLGDTAMYLCATSRGTGIFAADTEAFFGQGTRLTVV.

V gene TRBV19 combines with J gene TRBJ2-4; 10 nucleotides line up with TRBD1. This CDR3 spans 17 amino acids. The germline V gene has CDR1 LNHDA and CDR2 SQIVND (reference sequence). Losses at the gene ends were 4 bases for V and 6 bases for J; bases not matched to a gene: 12. The CDR3 sequence: CASSRRTGGQSPNIQYF. CDR3 sequence (DNA): TGTGCCAGTAGTAGACGGACAGGGGGGCAAAGCCCAAACATTCAGTACTTC.

This clone came up a few times. This chain joins TRBV27 and TRBJ2-5; 7 bases match TRBD2. In germline, CDR1 is MNHEY, CDR2 SMNVEV (reference sequence). The CDR3 is made up of 14 amino acids. The junction had 13 bases not matched to a gene; V was cut back by 4 bases and J by 11 bases. CDR3 in amino acids: CASSSVGGGGEQYF. The CDR3 DNA is TGTGCCAGCAGTTCGGTGGGGGGGGGTGGTGAGCAGTACTTC.

This chain uses TRBV6-6 with TRBJ1-5, with D maybe TRBD1 (5 bases). Trimming removed 5 bases from V and 4 bases from J, with 9 bases in between. This CDR3 has 13 amino acids. In germline, CDR1 is MNHNY, CDR2 SVGAGI (reference sequence). The CDR3 loop reads CASSGGGNQPQHF. In DNA form, the CDR3 reads TGTGCCAGCAGTGGGGGAGGGAATCAGCCCCAGCATTTT.

This clone turned up a few times. The chain has TRBV28 and TRBJ1-5; unclear D gene. The CDR3 loop spans 15 amino acids. Germline V gene data show CDR1 as MDHEN and CDR2 as SYDVKM. The V end lost 5 bases, the J end lost 2 bases, and 13 bases lay between the germline ends. As DNA, the CDR3 is TGTGCCAGCAGTGCCCGGGGAAGTGGCAATCAGCCCCAGCATTTT. This gives the protein CASSARGSGNQPQHF.

This clone was seen a few times. The rearrangement joins TRBV9 to TRBJ2-1, with 9 nucleotides matching TRBD2. Germline CDR1 and CDR2: SGDLS and YYNGEE. The CDR3 runs 15 residues. Losses at the gene ends were 3 bases for V and 2 bases for J; bases not matched to a gene: 3. The CDR3 here is CASSAGTSTYNEQFF. Here the CDR3 DNA reads TGTGCCAGCAGCGCCGGGACTAGCACCTACAATGAGCAGTTCTTC.

This clone was seen only a few times. V gene TRBV7-9 combines with J gene TRBJ2-1; D is ambiguous. From germline, CDR1 is SEHNR and CDR2 FQNEAQ (reference sequence). The germline V and J ends were trimmed by 5 bases and 15 bases, with 11 bases remaining between them. The length of the CDR3 is 10 residues. In DNA form, the CDR3 reads TGTGCCAGCAGCCAGGTTTTGCCGTTCTTC. Encoded protein: CASSQVLPFF.

This chain links TRBV15 with TRBJ2-3; TRBD1 might be the D (5 bases). Per the germline V gene, CDR1 is LNHNV and CDR2 is YYDKDF (reference sequence). This CDR3 contains 13 residues. Trimming left V 5 bases short and J 2 bases short, with 8 bases between. The CDR3 reads CATSVQATDTQYF. The CDR3 DNA is TGTGCCACCAGCGTACAGGCCACAGATACGCAGTATTTT.

This clone was recorded a few times. This chain connects TRBV7-2 to TRBJ1-2, with 9 bases that match TRBD1. The trim removed 3 bases at V and 8 bases at J, leaving 4 bases unmatched. The CDR3 is 13 amino acids. CDR1 is SGHTA, CDR2 FQGNSA, per germline. The CDR3 loop is CASSFTGGGGYTF. DNA for the CDR3: TGTGCCAGCAGCTTCACAGGGGGCGGGGGCTACACCTTC.